These T cell receptor beta chains were read from a single sample in a study of early T cells in non-severe SARS-CoV-2 infection. Each CDR3 protein is one row after TCRdb ran MiXCR on the 5' RACE reads. This sample has about 56,000 distinct CDR3 sequences, with around 15% found just once. The sample was whole blood, taken at baseline. The receptor set was obtained from an adult who was a healthcare worker with PCR-confirmed SARS-CoV-2 infection or an uninfected control (not recorded which). Both conserved end residues are part of each CDR3. The order of the fields is clone size, D gene, J gene, V gene, CDR3 DNA, CDR3 protein. The D gene is left open where the match is weak. Some rows have no size entry. The others give once, few or many, or a class for an expanded clone.

clone_size: few; d_call: -; j_call: TRBJ1-2; v_call: TRBV9; cdr3_nt: TGTGCCAGCAGCCCTACCGGGGGCCAGAACTATGGCTACACCTTC; cdr3_aa: CASSPTGGQNYGYTF
clone_size: -; d_call: -; j_call: TRBJ2-7; v_call: TRBV1; cdr3_nt: TGCACCAGCAGCCAAGAAGGAGTACCGGGGGAGCAGTACTTC; cdr3_aa: CTSSQEGVPGEQYF
clone_size: -; d_call: -; j_call: TRBJ1-1; v_call: TRBV11-2; cdr3_nt: TGTGCCAGCAGCTTAGTGGCGGGGCGCGAAGCTTTCTTT; cdr3_aa: CASSLVAGREAFF
clone_size: -; d_call: -; j_call: TRBJ2-3; v_call: TRBV7-6; cdr3_nt: TGTGCCAGCAGCGAGAACCTTGACATTAAAAGGACAGATACGCAGTATTTT; cdr3_aa: CASSENLDIKRTDTQYF
clone_size: many; d_call: -; j_call: TRBJ2-7; v_call: TRBV7-2; cdr3_nt: TGTGCCAGCAGCTCCATGGGGTCCGGGAAAGGCTACGAGCAGTACTTC; cdr3_aa: CASSSMGSGKGYEQYF
clone_size: -; d_call: -; j_call: TRBJ2-7; v_call: TRBV5-5; cdr3_nt: TGTGCCAGCAGTGACCACCTTTCCGCCTACGAGCAGTACTTC; cdr3_aa: CASSDHLSAYEQYF
clone_size: -; d_call: -; j_call: TRBJ2-3; v_call: TRBV28; cdr3_nt: TGTGCCAGCAGTTCCCCGGGCACAGATACGCAGTATTTT; cdr3_aa: CASSSPGTDTQYF
clone_size: few; d_call: -; j_call: TRBJ2-7; v_call: TRBV2; cdr3_nt: TGTGCCAGCAACCCCAACAGGGATGCGTCCTACGAGCAGTACTTC; cdr3_aa: CASNPNRDASYEQYF
clone_size: few; d_call: TRBD2; j_call: TRBJ2-3; v_call: TRBV4-1; cdr3_nt: TGCGCCAGCAGCCAACCTGCGGGGGGGCGGGCAGATACGCAGTATTTT; cdr3_aa: CASSQPAGGRADTQYF
clone_size: many; d_call: -; j_call: TRBJ2-3; v_call: TRBV18; cdr3_nt: TGTGCCAGCTCACCGAAACTCAGCGATACGCAGTATTTT; cdr3_aa: CASSPKLSDTQYF
clone_size: few; d_call: -; j_call: TRBJ2-5; v_call: TRBV12-3/TRBV12-4; cdr3_nt: TGTGCCAGCAGTTATGACCCCCCCGAAGAGACCCAGTACTTC; cdr3_aa: CASSYDPPEETQYF
clone_size: many; d_call: -; j_call: TRBJ2-2; v_call: TRBV6-2/TRBV6-3; cdr3_nt: TGTGCCAGCAGTTACTCGACAGACACCGGGGAGCTGTTTTTT; cdr3_aa: CASSYSTDTGELFF
clone_size: -; d_call: -; j_call: TRBJ2-3; v_call: TRBV5-1; cdr3_nt: TGCGCCAGCAGCTTAGGCGGGGTCAGCACAGATACGCAGTATTTT; cdr3_aa: CASSLGGVSTDTQYF
clone_size: few; d_call: -; j_call: TRBJ1-4; v_call: TRBV30; cdr3_nt: TGTGCCTGGGCGACAGGTTCCAGTGAAAAACTGTTTTTT; cdr3_aa: CAWATGSSEKLFF
clone_size: many; d_call: -; j_call: TRBJ2-1; v_call: TRBV7-6; cdr3_nt: TGTGCCAGCAGCCCCTCCCACAGGGAGCAGTTCTTC; cdr3_aa: CASSPSHREQFF
clone_size: many; d_call: -; j_call: TRBJ2-7; v_call: TRBV10-2; cdr3_nt: TGCGCCAGCAGATATAGCGACTCCTACGAGCAGTACTTC; cdr3_aa: CASRYSDSYEQYF
clone_size: -; d_call: TRBD2; j_call: TRBJ2-3; v_call: TRBV7-9; cdr3_nt: TGTGCCAGCAGACGGCCGGGACTAGCGGGAGGAGGGGACACAGATACGCAGTATTTT; cdr3_aa: CASRRPGLAGGGDTDTQYF
clone_size: few; d_call: -; j_call: TRBJ2-3; v_call: TRBV7-9; cdr3_nt: TGTGCCAGCAGCTTTTATCGCAGCCAGGCAGATACGCAGTATTTT; cdr3_aa: CASSFYRSQADTQYF
clone_size: -; d_call: -; j_call: TRBJ2-7; v_call: TRBV28; cdr3_nt: TGTGCCAGCAAGGGACCCGATATTGGGGACGAGCAGTACTTC; cdr3_aa: CASKGPDIGDEQYF
clone_size: many; d_call: TRBD1; j_call: TRBJ1-3; v_call: TRBV5-1; cdr3_nt: TGCGCCAGCAGACGAACTCCGGGACAGGGGACTGGAAACACCATATATTTT; cdr3_aa: CASRRTPGQGTGNTIYF
clone_size: -; d_call: TRBD2; j_call: TRBJ2-3; v_call: TRBV2; cdr3_nt: TGTGCCAGCACGGGGCGGGGACTAACAGATACGCAGTATTTT; cdr3_aa: CASTGRGLTDTQYF
clone_size: -; d_call: -; j_call: TRBJ2-6; v_call: TRBV7-3; cdr3_nt: TGTGCCAGCAGCTTATACACACCCTTCAGGGGCAGCTCTGGGGCCAACGTCCTGACTTTC; cdr3_aa: CASSLYTPFRGSSGANVLTF
clone_size: -; d_call: TRBD2; j_call: TRBJ2-7; v_call: TRBV7-6; cdr3_nt: TGTGCCAGCAGCCCGCGAGCGGGGGCAAAATTATACGAGCAGTACTTC; cdr3_aa: CASSPRAGAKLYEQYF
clone_size: -; d_call: -; j_call: TRBJ2-3; v_call: TRBV20-1; cdr3_nt: TGCAGTGCCTCTCGCGAAAACACAGATACGCAGTATTTT; cdr3_aa: CSASRENTDTQYF
clone_size: medium-sized; d_call: -; j_call: TRBJ2-7; v_call: TRBV20-1; cdr3_nt: TGCAGTGTCCGCAAGATCCCATACTACGAGCAGTACTTC; cdr3_aa: CSVRKIPYYEQYF
clone_size: few; d_call: TRBD2; j_call: TRBJ2-1; v_call: TRBV12-3/TRBV12-4; cdr3_nt: TGTGCCAGCAGCCTCGGCGCGCTAGCGGGAAATGAGCAGTTCTTC; cdr3_aa: CASSLGALAGNEQFF
clone_size: few; d_call: -; j_call: TRBJ2-7; v_call: TRBV12-3/TRBV12-4; cdr3_nt: TGTGCCAGCAGCAACAGGGGAGGCGAGCAGTACTTC; cdr3_aa: CASSNRGGEQYF
clone_size: many; d_call: TRBD1; j_call: TRBJ1-2; v_call: TRBV5-5; cdr3_nt: TGTGCCAGCAGGGGACAGGTCCCCTATGGCTACACCTTC; cdr3_aa: CASRGQVPYGYTF
clone_size: few; d_call: -; j_call: TRBJ2-2; v_call: TRBV7-8; cdr3_nt: TGTGCCAGCAGCTTATATACATACAACACCGGGGAGCTGTTTTTT; cdr3_aa: CASSLYTYNTGELFF
clone_size: many; d_call: -; j_call: TRBJ1-1; v_call: TRBV14; cdr3_nt: TGTGCCAGCAGCCAAGTCGGGGGTGAAGCTTTCTTT; cdr3_aa: CASSQVGGEAFF
clone_size: few; d_call: TRBD1; j_call: TRBJ2-7; v_call: TRBV10-3; cdr3_nt: TGTGCCAACCCGAACCGGGACAGGACATCCTACGAGCAGTACTTC; cdr3_aa: CANPNRDRTSYEQYF
clone_size: few; d_call: -; j_call: TRBJ1-2; v_call: TRBV3-1; cdr3_nt: TGTGCCAGCAGCCAGACAGCGCTCTATGGCTACACCTTC; cdr3_aa: CASSQTALYGYTF
clone_size: many; d_call: -; j_call: TRBJ2-3; v_call: TRBV6-6; cdr3_nt: TGTGCCAGCAGTTACCCGGGCCTTGATACGCAGTATTTT; cdr3_aa: CASSYPGLDTQYF
clone_size: -; d_call: -; j_call: TRBJ2-2; v_call: TRBV27; cdr3_nt: TGTGCCAGCAGTTTCGTCACCAAGAGCAGGGAGCTGTTTTTT; cdr3_aa: CASSFVTKSRELFF
clone_size: -; d_call: -; j_call: TRBJ2-1; v_call: TRBV19; cdr3_nt: TGTGCCAGTAGCATAGCCTACAATGAGCAGTTCTTC; cdr3_aa: CASSIAYNEQFF
clone_size: -; d_call: -; j_call: TRBJ2-7; v_call: TRBV6-6; cdr3_nt: TGTGCCAGCACAAGGACGTTCTCCTACGAGCAGTACTTC; cdr3_aa: CASTRTFSYEQYF
clone_size: many; d_call: TRBD1; j_call: TRBJ1-5; v_call: TRBV7-9; cdr3_nt: TGTGCCAGCAGCCGGACAGGGGACCATCAGCCCCAGCATTTT; cdr3_aa: CASSRTGDHQPQHF
clone_size: -; d_call: -; j_call: TRBJ2-5; v_call: TRBV29-1; cdr3_nt: TGCAGCGTTGGGGAGACCCAGTACTTC; cdr3_aa: CSVGETQYF
clone_size: few; d_call: -; j_call: TRBJ2-1; v_call: TRBV4-1; cdr3_nt: TGCGCCAGCAGCCAAAGCCCGAGCCACTACAATGAGCAGTTCTTC; cdr3_aa: CASSQSPSHYNEQFF
clone_size: -; d_call: -; j_call: TRBJ2-3; v_call: TRBV28; cdr3_nt: TGTGCCAGCAGTTCACATGACCCAAGCACAGATACGCAGTATTTT; cdr3_aa: CASSSHDPSTDTQYF
clone_size: many; d_call: TRBD2; j_call: TRBJ2-1; v_call: TRBV7-6; cdr3_nt: TGTGCCAGCAGCACCTTAGCGGGGAAATCCTACAATGAGCAGTTCTTC; cdr3_aa: CASSTLAGKSYNEQFF
clone_size: few; d_call: -; j_call: TRBJ1-1; v_call: TRBV13; cdr3_nt: TGTGCCAGCAGCCTACCTACTGGGGGCGAAAAGAACACTGAAGCTTTCTTT; cdr3_aa: CASSLPTGGEKNTEAFF
clone_size: many; d_call: -; j_call: TRBJ1-3; v_call: TRBV7-8; cdr3_nt: TGTGCCAGCAGCTTAGGAGACACAAACTCTGGAAACACCATATATTTT; cdr3_aa: CASSLGDTNSGNTIYF
clone_size: few; d_call: TRBD2; j_call: TRBJ2-3; v_call: TRBV12-3/TRBV12-4; cdr3_nt: TGTGCCAGCAGTGTCACTAGCGGGGGCACAGATACGCAGTATTTT; cdr3_aa: CASSVTSGGTDTQYF
clone_size: few; d_call: -; j_call: TRBJ2-2; v_call: TRBV20-1; cdr3_nt: TGCAGTGCTAGAGATCGGTCAGGGGTCACCGGGGAGCTGTTTTTT; cdr3_aa: CSARDRSGVTGELFF
clone_size: many; d_call: -; j_call: TRBJ2-1; v_call: TRBV20-1; cdr3_nt: TGCAGTGCTGCCTTTGGGGGCGGAATCTACAATGAGCAGTTCTTC; cdr3_aa: CSAAFGGGIYNEQFF
clone_size: few; d_call: -; j_call: TRBJ2-7; v_call: TRBV5-1; cdr3_nt: TGCGCCAGCAGCTTCGAGGGGAGCTCCTACGAGCAGTACTTC; cdr3_aa: CASSFEGSSYEQYF
clone_size: many; d_call: -; j_call: TRBJ2-7; v_call: TRBV6-1; cdr3_nt: TGTGCCAGCAACGAGTGGGATGCTGGCGAGCAGTACTTC; cdr3_aa: CASNEWDAGEQYF
clone_size: many; d_call: TRBD2; j_call: TRBJ2-5; v_call: TRBV7-2; cdr3_nt: TGTGCCAGCAGCCCGGGGGGACTGCAAGAGACCCAGTACTTC; cdr3_aa: CASSPGGLQETQYF
clone_size: few; d_call: -; j_call: TRBJ2-5; v_call: TRBV7-9; cdr3_nt: TGTGCCAGCAGTTCACCCCGGGGGACCGACATCCAAGAGACCCAGTACTTC; cdr3_aa: CASSSPRGTDIQETQYF